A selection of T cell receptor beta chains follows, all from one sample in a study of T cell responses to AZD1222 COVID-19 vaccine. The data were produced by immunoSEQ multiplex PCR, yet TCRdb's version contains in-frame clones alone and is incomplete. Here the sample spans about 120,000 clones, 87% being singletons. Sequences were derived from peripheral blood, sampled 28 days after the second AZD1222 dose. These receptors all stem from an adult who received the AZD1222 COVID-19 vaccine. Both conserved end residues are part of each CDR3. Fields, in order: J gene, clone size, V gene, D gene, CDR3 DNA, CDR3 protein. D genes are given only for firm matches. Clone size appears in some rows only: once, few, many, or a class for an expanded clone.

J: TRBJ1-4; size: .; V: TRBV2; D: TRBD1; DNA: TGTGCCAGTACCTGGACAGGGGGAGGACTGTTTTTT; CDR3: CASTWTGGGLFF
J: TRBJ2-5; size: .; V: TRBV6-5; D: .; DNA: TGTGCCACTCGAAGGGGGATCCAAGAGACCCAGTACTTC; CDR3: CATRRGIQETQYF
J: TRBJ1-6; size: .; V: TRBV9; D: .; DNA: TGTGCCAGCAGCGTAGCTGACAGCTGGTCACCCCTCCACTTT; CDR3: CASSVADSWSPLHF
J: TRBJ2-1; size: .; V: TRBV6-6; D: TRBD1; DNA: TGTGCCAGCAGCCTAATCCAGGGGGCGCGGCGCAATGAGCAGTTCTTC; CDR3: CASSLIQGARRNEQFF
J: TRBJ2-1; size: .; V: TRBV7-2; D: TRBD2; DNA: TGTGCCAGCAGCCCGTCGACTAGCGGGGGGCGTCACAATGAGCAGTTCTTC; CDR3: CASSPSTSGGRHNEQFF
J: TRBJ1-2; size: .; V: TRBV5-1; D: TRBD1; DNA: TGCGCCAGCAGCTTGGCAGGGGGCTGGGGCTACACCTTC; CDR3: CASSLAGGWGYTF
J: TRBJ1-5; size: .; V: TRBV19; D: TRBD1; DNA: TGTGCCAGTAGTCCAGACAGGGAAGTAAATCAGCCCCAGCATTTT; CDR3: CASSPDREVNQPQHF
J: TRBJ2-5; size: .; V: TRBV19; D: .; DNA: TGTGCCAGTAGTGCAACGACAGTGCAAGAGACCCAGTACTTC; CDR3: CASSATTVQETQYF
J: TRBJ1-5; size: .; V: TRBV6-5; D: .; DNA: TGTGCCAGCAGTTACGGTCGATCTAATCAGCCCCAGCATTTT; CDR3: CASSYGRSNQPQHF
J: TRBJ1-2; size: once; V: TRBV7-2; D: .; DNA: TGTGCCAGCAGCTTCCCGAACTATGGCTACACCTTC; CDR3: CASSFPNYGYTF
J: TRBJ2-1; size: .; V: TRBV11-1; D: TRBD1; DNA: TGTGCCAGCAGCTTACAGCAGGGGGTATCACGTCGTGAGCAGTTCTTC; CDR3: CASSLQQGVSRREQFF
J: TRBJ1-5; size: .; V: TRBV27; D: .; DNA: TGTGCCAGCAAACCAGGACAGTTGAACAATCAGCCCCAGCATTTT; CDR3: CASKPGQLNNQPQHF
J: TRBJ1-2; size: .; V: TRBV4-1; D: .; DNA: TGCGCCAGCAGCCAGAGTGCGGTCTATGGCTACACCTTC; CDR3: CASSQSAVYGYTF
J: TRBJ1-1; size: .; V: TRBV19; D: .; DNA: TGTGCCAGTAGTATACGAGTGAACACTGAAGCTTTCTTT; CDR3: CASSIRVNTEAFF
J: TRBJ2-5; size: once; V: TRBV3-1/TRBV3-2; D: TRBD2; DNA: TGTGCCAGCAGCCCCGGGACTAGCGGGGGGGCCGGGGAGACCCAGTACTTC; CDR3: CASSPGTSGGAGETQYF
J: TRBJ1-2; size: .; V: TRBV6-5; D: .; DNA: TGTGCCAGCCGGGGGGCGGATGGCTACACCTTC; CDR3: CASRGADGYTF
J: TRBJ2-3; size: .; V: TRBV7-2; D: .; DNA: TGTGCCAGCAGCTCGGGACTCCTGCCAGATACGCAGTATTTT; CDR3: CASSSGLLPDTQYF
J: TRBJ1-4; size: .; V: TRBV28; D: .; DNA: TGTGCCAGCCTCTCAAATGAAAAACTGTTTTTT; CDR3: CASLSNEKLFF
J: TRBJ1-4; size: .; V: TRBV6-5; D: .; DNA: TGTGCCAGCAGTTACAGTACCGGGACCGGGCCTGAAAAACTGTTTTTT; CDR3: CASSYSTGTGPEKLFF
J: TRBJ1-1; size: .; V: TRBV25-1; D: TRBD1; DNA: TGTGCCAGCAGTCCATTGGGACAGGGACTAAGTGAAGCTTTCTTT; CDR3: CASSPLGQGLSEAFF
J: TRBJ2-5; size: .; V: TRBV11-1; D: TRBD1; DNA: TGTGCCAGCAGCCTGGACAGCAGGGGGGAGACCCAGTACTTC; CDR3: CASSLDSRGETQYF
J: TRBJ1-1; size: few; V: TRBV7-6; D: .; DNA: TGTGCCAGCAGCTTAGCTGGACAGTCGGCTGAAGCTTTCTTT; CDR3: CASSLAGQSAEAFF
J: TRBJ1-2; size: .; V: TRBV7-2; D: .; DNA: TGTGCCAGCAGCGATACTGTTGGCTACACCTTC; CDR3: CASSDTVGYTF
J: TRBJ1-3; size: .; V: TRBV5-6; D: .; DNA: TGTGCCAGCAGCTTGGTAGGGGGTCCCGGAAACACCATATATTTT; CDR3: CASSLVGGPGNTIYF
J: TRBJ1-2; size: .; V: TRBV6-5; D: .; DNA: TGTGCCAGCACCGGGAGGGAGGGCTACACCTTC; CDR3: CASTGREGYTF
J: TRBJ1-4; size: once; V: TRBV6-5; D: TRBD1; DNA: TGTGCCAGCAGACCCACAGGGGAGGATGAAAAACTGTTTTTT; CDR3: CASRPTGEDEKLFF
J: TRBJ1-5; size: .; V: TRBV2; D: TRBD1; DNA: TGTGCCAGCAGTGGGGAGACAGGGGGACAGCCCCAGCATTTT; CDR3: CASSGETGGQPQHF
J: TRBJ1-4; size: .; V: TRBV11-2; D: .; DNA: TGTGCCAGCAGCTTCCGCTGGGGTGAAAAACTGTTTTTT; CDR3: CASSFRWGEKLFF
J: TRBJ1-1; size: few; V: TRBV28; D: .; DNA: TGTGCCAGCAGTTTGGGGCGCAGGTCGGACACTGAAGCTTTCTTT; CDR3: CASSLGRRSDTEAFF
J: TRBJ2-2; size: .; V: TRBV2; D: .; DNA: TGTGCCAGCAGTGAAGGGAGGGGGCCGAACACCGGGGAGCTGTTTTTT; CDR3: CASSEGRGPNTGELFF
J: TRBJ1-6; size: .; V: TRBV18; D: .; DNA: TGTGCCAGCTCAGTTGCAGGCGAAGATTCACCCCTCCACTTT; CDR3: CASSVAGEDSPLHF
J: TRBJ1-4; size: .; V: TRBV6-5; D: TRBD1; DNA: TGTGCCAGCAGTTACGGAGACAGGGCGAATGAAAAACTGTTTTTT; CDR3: CASSYGDRANEKLFF
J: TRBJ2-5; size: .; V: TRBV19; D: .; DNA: TGTGCCAGTAGTAACAATCAAGGACGGGAGACCCAGTACTTC; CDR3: CASSNNQGRETQYF
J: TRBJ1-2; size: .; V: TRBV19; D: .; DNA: TGTGCCAGTAGTTACAGCCGCATCGGAGGCTATGGCTACACCTTC; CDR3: CASSYSRIGGYGYTF
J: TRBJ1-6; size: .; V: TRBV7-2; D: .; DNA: TGTGCCAGCACCACGGGTTTTTCCTATAATTCACCCCTCCACTTT; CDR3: CASTTGFSYNSPLHF
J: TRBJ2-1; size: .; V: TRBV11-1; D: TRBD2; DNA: TGTGCCAGCAGCGCGCTACGGAGCGGGGGGTCTGAGCAGTTCTTC; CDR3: CASSALRSGGSEQFF
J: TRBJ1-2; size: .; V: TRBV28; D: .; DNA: TGTGCCAGCAGTTCAGGAAACTATGGCTACACCTTC; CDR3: CASSSGNYGYTF
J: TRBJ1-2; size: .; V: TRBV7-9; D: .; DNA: TGTGCCAGCAGCTTAGCCAGGACTAACTATGGCTACACCTTC; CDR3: CASSLARTNYGYTF
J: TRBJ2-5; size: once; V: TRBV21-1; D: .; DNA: TGTGCCAGCAGCAAAGGGGGGACCAACGGCGAGACCCAGTACTTC; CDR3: CASSKGGTNGETQYF
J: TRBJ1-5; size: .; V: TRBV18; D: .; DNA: TGTGCCAGCTCACCATCCGGCAATCAGCCCCAGCATTTT; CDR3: CASSPSGNQPQHF
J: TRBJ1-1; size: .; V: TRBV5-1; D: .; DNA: TGCGCCAGCAGCTTGGGGCAGCCCCGAATGAACACTGAAGCTTTCTTT; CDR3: CASSLGQPRMNTEAFF
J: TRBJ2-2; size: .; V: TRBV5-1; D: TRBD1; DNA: TGCGCCAGCAGTGCGGACAGGGCGAACACCGGGGAGCTGTTTTTT; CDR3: CASSADRANTGELFF
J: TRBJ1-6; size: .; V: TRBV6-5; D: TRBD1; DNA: TGTGCCAGTTCCCAGGGGGCTCAAGGTTCGGCCCTCCACTTT; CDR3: CASSQGAQGSALHF
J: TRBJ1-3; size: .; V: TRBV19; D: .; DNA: TGTGCCAGTACCGGGACCGCTGTCTACTCTGGAAACACCATATATTTT; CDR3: CASTGTAVYSGNTIYF
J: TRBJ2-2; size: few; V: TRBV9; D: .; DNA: TGTGCCAGCAGCGTCTCGGGCAGGGGAGCGACCGGGGAGCTGTTTTTT; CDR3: CASSVSGRGATGELFF
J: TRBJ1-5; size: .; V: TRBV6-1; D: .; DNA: TGTGCCAGCAGGGCCGCGACATTACAGCCCCAGCATTTT; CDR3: CASRAATLQPQHF
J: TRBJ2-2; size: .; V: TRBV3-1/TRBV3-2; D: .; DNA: TGTGCCAGCAGCCAAGTGTACAGCCACAACACCGGGGAGCTGTTTTTT; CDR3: CASSQVYSHNTGELFF
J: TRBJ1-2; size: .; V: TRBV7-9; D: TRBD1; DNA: TGTGCCTGTAGGGACAGTTTCGACTATGGCTACACCTTC; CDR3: CACRDSFDYGYTF
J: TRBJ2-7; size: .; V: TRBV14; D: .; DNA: TGTGCCAGCAGCCGCCCGGGAGTCCAAGAGCAGTACTTC; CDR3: CASSRPGVQEQYF
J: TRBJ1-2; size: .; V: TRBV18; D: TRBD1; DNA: TGTGCCAGCTCACAGAGGACAGGGCAAACAAATGGCTACACCTTC; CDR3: CASSQRTGQTNGYTF
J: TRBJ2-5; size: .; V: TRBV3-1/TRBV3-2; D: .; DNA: TGTGCCAGCAGCCAAGAGAAAAGGGGAAAAGAGACCCAGTACTTC; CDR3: CASSQEKRGKETQYF
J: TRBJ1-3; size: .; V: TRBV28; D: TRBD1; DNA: TGTGCCAGCAGTTCCCCCCTGGACAGGACACGCTCTGGAAACACCATATATTTT; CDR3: CASSSPLDRTRSGNTIYF
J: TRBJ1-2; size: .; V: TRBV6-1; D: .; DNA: TGTGCCAGCAGTGAGAATCATCTTGGTGGCGGGGTTGCGGGTGGCTACACCTTC; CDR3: CASSENHLGGGVAGGYTF
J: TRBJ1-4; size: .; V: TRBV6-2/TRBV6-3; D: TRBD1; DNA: TGTGCCAGCAGTTTTGGGAGACAGGGGGGCAATGAAAAACTGTTTTTT; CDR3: CASSFGRQGGNEKLFF
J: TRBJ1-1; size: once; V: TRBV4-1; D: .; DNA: TGCGCCAGCAGCCATCCTCGTGACAGGCGTTCGAACACTGAAGCTTTCTTT; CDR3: CASSHPRDRRSNTEAFF